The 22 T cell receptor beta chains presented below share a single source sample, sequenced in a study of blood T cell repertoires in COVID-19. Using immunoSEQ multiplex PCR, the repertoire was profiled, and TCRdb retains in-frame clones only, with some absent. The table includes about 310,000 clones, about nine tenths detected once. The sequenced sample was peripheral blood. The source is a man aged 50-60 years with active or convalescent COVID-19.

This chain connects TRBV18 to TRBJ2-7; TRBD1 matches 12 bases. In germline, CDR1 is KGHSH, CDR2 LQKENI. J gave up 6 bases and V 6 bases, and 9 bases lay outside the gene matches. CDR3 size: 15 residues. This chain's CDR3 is CASSAGGQGAFEQYF. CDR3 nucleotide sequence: TGTGCCAGCTCGGCGGGGGGACAGGGGGCGTTCGAGCAGTACTTC.

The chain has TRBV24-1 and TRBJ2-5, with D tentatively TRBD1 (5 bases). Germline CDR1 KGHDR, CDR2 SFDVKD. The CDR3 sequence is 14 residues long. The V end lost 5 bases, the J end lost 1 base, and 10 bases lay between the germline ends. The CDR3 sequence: CATSARASQETQYF. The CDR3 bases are TGTGCCACCAGTGCCAGGGCCTCCCAAGAGACCCAGTACTTC.

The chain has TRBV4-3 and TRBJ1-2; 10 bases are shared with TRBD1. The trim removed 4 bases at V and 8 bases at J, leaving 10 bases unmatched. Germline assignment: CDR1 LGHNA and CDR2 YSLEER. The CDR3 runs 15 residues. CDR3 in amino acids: CASSRLVGTGVGYTF. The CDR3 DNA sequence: TGCGCCAGCAGCCGCCTAGTCGGGACAGGGGTCGGCTACACCTTC.

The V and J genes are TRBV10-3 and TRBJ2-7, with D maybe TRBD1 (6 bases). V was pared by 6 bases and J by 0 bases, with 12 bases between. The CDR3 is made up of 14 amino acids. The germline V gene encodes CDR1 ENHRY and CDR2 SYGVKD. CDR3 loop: CAISPGQSSYEQYF. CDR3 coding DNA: TGTGCCATCAGCCCGGGACAATCCTCCTACGAGCAGTACTTC.

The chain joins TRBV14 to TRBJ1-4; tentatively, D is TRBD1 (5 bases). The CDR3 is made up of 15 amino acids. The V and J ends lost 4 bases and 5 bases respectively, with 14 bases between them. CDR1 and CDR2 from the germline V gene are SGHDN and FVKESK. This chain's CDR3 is CASSRIGAKNEKLFF. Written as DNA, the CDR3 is TGTGCCAGCAGCCGGATTGGGGCCAAGAATGAAAAACTGTTTTTT.

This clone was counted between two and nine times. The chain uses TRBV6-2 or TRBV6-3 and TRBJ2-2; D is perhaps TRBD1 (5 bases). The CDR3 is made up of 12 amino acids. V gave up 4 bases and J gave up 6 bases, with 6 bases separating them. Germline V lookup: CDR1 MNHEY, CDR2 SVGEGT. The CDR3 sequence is CASSLGAGELFF. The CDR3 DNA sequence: TGTGCCAGCAGTTTAGGGGCCGGGGAGCTGTTTTTT.

The CDR3 reads CASSLRDTSTEAFF. The CDR3 DNA is TGTGCCAGTAGTCTCCGGGACACTAGCACTGAAGCTTTCTTT. The J gene is TRBJ1-1, the V gene TRBV19, with D perhaps matching TRBD1 (6 bases). The CDR3 contains 14 residues. Germline V gene lookup returns CDR1 LNHDA and CDR2 SQIVND (reference sequence). V was pared by 5 bases and J by 4 bases, with 14 bases between.

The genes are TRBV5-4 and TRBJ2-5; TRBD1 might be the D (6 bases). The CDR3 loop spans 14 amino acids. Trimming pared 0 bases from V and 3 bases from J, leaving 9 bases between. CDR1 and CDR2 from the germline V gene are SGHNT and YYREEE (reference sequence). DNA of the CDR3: TGTGCCAGCAGCTTGGGAAGGGGGAAAGAGACCCAGTACTTC. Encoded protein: CASSLGRGKETQYF.

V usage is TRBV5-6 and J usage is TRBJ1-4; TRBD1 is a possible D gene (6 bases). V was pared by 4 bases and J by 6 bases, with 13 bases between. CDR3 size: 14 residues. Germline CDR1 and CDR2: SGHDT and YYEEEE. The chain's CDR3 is CASSNRQAYEKLFF. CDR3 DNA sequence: TGTGCCAGCAGCAACCGACAGGCCTATGAAAAACTGTTTTTT.

CDR3 region: CASSSGAGTAYNEQFF. The CDR3 coding sequence is TGTGCCAGCAGCTCGGGGGCCGGGACAGCCTACAATGAGCAGTTCTTC. The J gene is TRBJ2-1, the V gene TRBV28, with D maybe TRBD1 (7 bases). Trimming took off 6 bases at V and 2 bases at J, with 17 bases between the two ends. CDR1 is MDHEN and CDR2 is SYDVKM in the germline V gene. CDR3 length equals 16 residues.

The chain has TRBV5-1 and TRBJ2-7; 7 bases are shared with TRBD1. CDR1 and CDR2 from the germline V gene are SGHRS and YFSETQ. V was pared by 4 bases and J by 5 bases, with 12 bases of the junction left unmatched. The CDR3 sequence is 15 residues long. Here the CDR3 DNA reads TGCGCCAGCAGCCAGGGAGATGGGACAGATGACGAGCAGTACTTC. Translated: CASSQGDGTDDEQYF.

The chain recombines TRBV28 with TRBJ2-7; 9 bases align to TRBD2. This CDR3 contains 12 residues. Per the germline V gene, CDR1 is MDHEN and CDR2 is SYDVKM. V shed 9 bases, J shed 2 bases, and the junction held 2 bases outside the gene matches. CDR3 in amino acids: CASSGRPYEQYF. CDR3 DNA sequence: TGTGCCAGTAGCGGGAGACCCTACGAGCAGTACTTC. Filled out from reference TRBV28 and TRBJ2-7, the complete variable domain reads DVKVTQSSRYLVKRTGEKVFLECVQDMDHENMFWYRQDPGLGLRLIYFSYDVKMKEKGDIPEGYSVSREKKERFSLILESASTNQTSMYLCASSGRPYEQYFGPGTRLTVT.

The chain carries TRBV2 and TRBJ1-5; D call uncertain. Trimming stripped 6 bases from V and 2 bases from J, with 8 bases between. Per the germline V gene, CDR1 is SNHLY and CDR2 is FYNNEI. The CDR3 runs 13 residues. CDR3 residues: CASRHGGNQPQHF. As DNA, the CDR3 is TGTGCCAGCAGGCACGGGGGCAATCAGCCCCAGCATTTT.

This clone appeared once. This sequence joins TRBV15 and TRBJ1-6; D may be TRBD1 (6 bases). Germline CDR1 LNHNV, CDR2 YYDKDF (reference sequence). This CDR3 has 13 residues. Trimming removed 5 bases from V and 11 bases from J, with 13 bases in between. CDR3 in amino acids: CATSQQGSPPLHF. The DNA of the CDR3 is TGTGCCACCAGCCAACAGGGCTCCCCACCCCTCCACTTT.

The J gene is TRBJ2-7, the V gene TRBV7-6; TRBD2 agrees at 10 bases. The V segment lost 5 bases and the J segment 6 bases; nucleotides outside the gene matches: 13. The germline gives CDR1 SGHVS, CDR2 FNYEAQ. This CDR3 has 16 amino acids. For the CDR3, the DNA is TGTGCCAGCAGCCCCGGGACTAGCGCCGTTACGAGCGAGCAGTACTTC. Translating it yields CASSPGTSAVTSEQYF.

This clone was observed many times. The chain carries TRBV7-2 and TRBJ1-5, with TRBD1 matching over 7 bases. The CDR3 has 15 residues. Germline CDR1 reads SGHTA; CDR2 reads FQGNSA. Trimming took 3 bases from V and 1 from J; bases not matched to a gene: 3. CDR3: CASSLVQGSNQPQHF. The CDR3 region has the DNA TGTGCCAGCAGCTTGGTACAGGGGAGCAATCAGCCCCAGCATTTT.

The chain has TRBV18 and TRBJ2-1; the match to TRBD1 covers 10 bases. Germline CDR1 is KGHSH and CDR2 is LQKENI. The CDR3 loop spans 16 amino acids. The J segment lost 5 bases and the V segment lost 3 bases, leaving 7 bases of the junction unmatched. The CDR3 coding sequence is TGTGCCAGCTCACCGTTCGGGACAGGGGAACACAATGAGCAGTTCTTC. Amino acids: CASSPFGTGEHNEQFF.

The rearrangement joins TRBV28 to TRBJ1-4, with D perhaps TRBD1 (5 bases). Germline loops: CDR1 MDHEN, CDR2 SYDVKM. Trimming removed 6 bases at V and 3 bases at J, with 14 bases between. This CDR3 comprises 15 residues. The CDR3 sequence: CASSLSSRANEKLFF. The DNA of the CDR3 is TGTGCCAGCAGCCTGTCGTCCAGGGCTAATGAAAAACTGTTTTTT.

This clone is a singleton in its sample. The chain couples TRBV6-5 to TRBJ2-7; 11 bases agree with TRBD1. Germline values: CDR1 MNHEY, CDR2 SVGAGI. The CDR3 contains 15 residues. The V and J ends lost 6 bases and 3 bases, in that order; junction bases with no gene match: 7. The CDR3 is CASSLQGQGGYEQYF. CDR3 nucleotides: TGTGCCAGCAGCCTGCAGGGACAGGGGGGCTACGAGCAGTACTTC.

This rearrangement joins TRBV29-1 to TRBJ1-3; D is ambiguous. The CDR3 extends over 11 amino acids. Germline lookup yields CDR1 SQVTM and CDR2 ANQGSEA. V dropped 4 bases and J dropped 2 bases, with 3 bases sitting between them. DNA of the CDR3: TGCAGCGTTGGCGCTGGAAACACCATATATTTT. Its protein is CSVGAGNTIYF. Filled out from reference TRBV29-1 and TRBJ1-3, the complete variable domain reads SAVISQKPSRDICQRGTSLTIQCQVDSQVTMMFWYRQQPGQSLTLIATANQGSEATYESGFVIDKFPISRPNLTFSTLTVSNMSPEDSSIYLCSVGAGNTIYFGEGSWLTVV.

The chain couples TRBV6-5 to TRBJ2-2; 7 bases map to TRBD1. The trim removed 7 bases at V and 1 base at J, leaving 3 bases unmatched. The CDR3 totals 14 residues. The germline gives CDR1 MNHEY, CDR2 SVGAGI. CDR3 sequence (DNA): TGTGCCAGCACCGGGACAGAGAACACCGGGGAGCTGTTTTTT. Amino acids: CASTGTENTGELFF.

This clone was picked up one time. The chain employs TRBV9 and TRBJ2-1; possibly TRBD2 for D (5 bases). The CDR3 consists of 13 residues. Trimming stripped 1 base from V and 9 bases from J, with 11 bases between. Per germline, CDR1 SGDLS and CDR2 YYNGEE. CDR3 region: CASSVSPEGEQFF. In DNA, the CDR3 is TGTGCCAGCAGCGTATCCCCAGAGGGTGAGCAGTTCTTC.